This is a list of T cell receptor beta chains from one sample in a study of CD8+CD57+ T cells in acquired aplastic anemia. TCRdb analysed the reads with MiXCR anew, one entry per CDR3 protein. Of around 500,000 distinct CDR3 sequences listed, roughly 34% are singletons. The sequenced sample was sorted CD4+, CD8+, or CD8+CD57+ T cells (not recorded which) from PBMCs. These receptors were collected from a human donor with aplastic anemia. The CDR3 runs from the conserved cysteine through the conserved F or W. A D gene is named only where the DNA matches it firmly. Rows give clone size only sometimes, using once, few, many, or a class for an expanded clone.

clone size: NA
D gene: NA
J gene: TRBJ2-2
V gene: TRBV7-2
CDR3 protein: CASSLRISGSGELFF
CDR3 DNA: TGTGCCAGCAGCTTACGTATTAGCGGATCAGGGGAGCTGTTTTTT

clone size: many
D gene: NA
J gene: TRBJ1-2
V gene: TRBV12-3/TRBV12-4
CDR3 protein: CASRYDVIYGYTF
CDR3 DNA: TGTGCCAGCAGATACGACGTTATCTATGGCTACACCTTC

clone size: NA
D gene: NA
J gene: TRBJ2-1
V gene: TRBV15
CDR3 protein: CATSRDLAVSNEQFF
CDR3 DNA: TGTGCCACCAGCAGAGATCTTGCGGTATCGAATGAGCAGTTCTTC

clone size: many
D gene: NA
J gene: TRBJ2-3
V gene: TRBV7-9
CDR3 protein: CASSLPRDTQYF
CDR3 DNA: TGTGCCAGCAGCCTCCCTAGGGATACGCAGTATTTT

clone size: many
D gene: TRBD1
J gene: TRBJ1-5
V gene: TRBV19
CDR3 protein: CASSHRQGGQPQHF
CDR3 DNA: TGTGCCAGTAGTCACCGGCAGGGGGGACAGCCCCAGCATTTT

clone size: NA
D gene: NA
J gene: TRBJ2-7
V gene: TRBV11-2
CDR3 protein: CASSIGGTSPAYEQYF
CDR3 DNA: TGTGCCAGTAGTATAGGAGGGACATCGCCAGCCTACGAGCAGTACTTC

clone size: NA
D gene: TRBD1
J gene: TRBJ2-7
V gene: TRBV20-1
CDR3 protein: CSARDGGTGLGEQYF
CDR3 DNA: TGCAGTGCTAGAGATGGGGGGACAGGGTTGGGTGAGCAGTACTTC

clone size: many
D gene: NA
J gene: TRBJ1-5
V gene: TRBV7-8
CDR3 protein: CASSLGVGGSQPQHF
CDR3 DNA: TGTGCCAGCAGCTTAGGGGTGGGGGGAAGTCAGCCCCAGCATTTT

clone size: NA
D gene: NA
J gene: TRBJ2-5
V gene: TRBV14
CDR3 protein: CASSHGGIETQYF
CDR3 DNA: TGTGCCAGCAGCCATGGGGGAATAGAGACCCAGTACTTC

clone size: NA
D gene: NA
J gene: TRBJ2-3
V gene: TRBV3-1
CDR3 protein: CASSQRGQGDTQYF
CDR3 DNA: TGTGCCAGCAGCCAAAGGGGCCAAGGGGATACGCAGTATTTT

clone size: NA
D gene: TRBD1
J gene: TRBJ2-1
V gene: TRBV24-1
CDR3 protein: CATSDVGQGHYNEQFF
CDR3 DNA: TGTGCCACCAGTGATGTCGGACAGGGGCACTACAATGAGCAGTTCTTC

clone size: NA
D gene: NA
J gene: TRBJ1-1
V gene: TRBV20-1
CDR3 protein: CSARAGARNTEAFF
CDR3 DNA: TGCAGTGCTAGAGCCGGGGCAAGGAACACTGAAGCTTTCTTT

clone size: many
D gene: NA
J gene: TRBJ1-2
V gene: TRBV4-2
CDR3 protein: CASSQEDSLNYGYTF
CDR3 DNA: TGTGCCAGCAGCCAAGAGGACAGCCTCAACTATGGCTACACCTTC

clone size: once
D gene: NA
J gene: TRBJ1-6
V gene: TRBV19
CDR3 protein: CAGRPIGQLNSPLHF
CDR3 DNA: TGTGCCGGTAGGCCGATCGGACAGCTTAATTCACCCCTCCACTTT

clone size: many
D gene: TRBD2
J gene: TRBJ2-7
V gene: TRBV20-1
CDR3 protein: CSAQGRGSYEQYF
CDR3 DNA: TGCAGTGCCCAAGGGAGGGGCTCCTACGAGCAGTACTTC

clone size: many
D gene: NA
J gene: TRBJ1-1
V gene: TRBV15
CDR3 protein: CATSRSLGGGWTEAFF
CDR3 DNA: TGTGCCACCAGCAGAAGCCTAGGGGGTGGATGGACTGAAGCTTTCTTT

clone size: few
D gene: TRBD1
J gene: TRBJ1-1
V gene: TRBV12-3/TRBV12-4
CDR3 protein: CASSPGQGSTEAFF
CDR3 DNA: TGTGCCAGCAGCCCCGGACAGGGATCGACTGAAGCTTTCTTT

clone size: NA
D gene: NA
J gene: TRBJ2-5
V gene: TRBV10-3
CDR3 protein: CASRFELDRKETQYF
CDR3 DNA: TGTGCCAGCAGATTTGAGCTTGACAGAAAAGAGACCCAGTACTTC

clone size: NA
D gene: NA
J gene: TRBJ1-5
V gene: TRBV7-3
CDR3 protein: CASSLTENQPQHF
CDR3 DNA: TGTGCCAGCAGCTTGACTGAAAATCAGCCCCAGCATTTT

clone size: NA
D gene: NA
J gene: TRBJ2-3
V gene: TRBV7-3
CDR3 protein: CASSFLGRSTDTQYF
CDR3 DNA: TGTGCCAGCAGCTTTCTCGGACGTAGCACAGATACGCAGTATTTT

clone size: once
D gene: TRBD1
J gene: TRBJ1-1
V gene: TRBV7-2
CDR3 protein: CASSLKTGGGTEAFF
CDR3 DNA: TGTGCCAGCAGCTTGAAAACAGGGGGCGGGACTGAAGCTTTCTTT

clone size: NA
D gene: TRBD1
J gene: TRBJ2-7
V gene: TRBV30
CDR3 protein: CAWSQTGVEQYF
CDR3 DNA: TGTGCCTGGAGTCAGACAGGGGTCGAGCAGTACTTC

clone size: many
D gene: NA
J gene: TRBJ1-2
V gene: TRBV11-2
CDR3 protein: CASSLDRDALYGYTF
CDR3 DNA: TGTGCCAGCAGCTTAGACAGAGACGCCCTCTATGGCTACACCTTC

clone size: once
D gene: TRBD1
J gene: TRBJ1-6
V gene: TRBV10-3
CDR3 protein: CAISKRQGAHDNSPLHF
CDR3 DNA: TGTGCCATCAGTAAACGACAGGGGGCGCATGATAATTCACCCCTCCACTTT

clone size: many
D gene: TRBD1
J gene: TRBJ1-6
V gene: TRBV10-3
CDR3 protein: CATADRSSYNSPLHF
CDR3 DNA: TGTGCCACCGCGGACAGGTCTTCCTATAATTCACCCCTCCACTTT

clone size: many
D gene: NA
J gene: TRBJ1-4
V gene: TRBV25-1
CDR3 protein: CASRGNEKLFF
CDR3 DNA: TGTGCCAGTCGGGGCAATGAAAAACTGTTTTTT

clone size: NA
D gene: NA
J gene: TRBJ2-4
V gene: TRBV10-3
CDR3 protein: CASSEETRMIQYF
CDR3 DNA: TGTGCCAGCAGTGAAGAGACTCGGATGATTCAGTACTTC

clone size: NA
D gene: NA
J gene: TRBJ1-1
V gene: TRBV20-1
CDR3 protein: CSARDVRVKNTEAFF
CDR3 DNA: TGCAGTGCTAGAGATGTGCGAGTAAAGAACACTGAAGCTTTCTTT

clone size: NA
D gene: TRBD2
J gene: TRBJ2-1
V gene: TRBV2
CDR3 protein: CASSGRGNEQFF
CDR3 DNA: TGTGCCAGTAGTGGGAGGGGCAATGAGCAGTTCTTC

clone size: NA
D gene: TRBD1
J gene: TRBJ1-1
V gene: TRBV9
CDR3 protein: CASSAGQGISTEAFF
CDR3 DNA: TGTGCCAGCAGCGCGGGACAGGGGATAAGCACTGAAGCTTTCTTT

clone size: few
D gene: TRBD1
J gene: TRBJ2-7
V gene: TRBV5-1
CDR3 protein: CASQRQGGEQYF
CDR3 DNA: TGCGCCAGCCAACGACAGGGGGGCGAGCAGTACTTC

clone size: many
D gene: NA
J gene: TRBJ1-6
V gene: TRBV4-1
CDR3 protein: CASSQVGGVLHF
CDR3 DNA: TGCGCCAGCAGCCAAGTCGGGGGGGTACTCCACTTT

clone size: NA
D gene: NA
J gene: TRBJ2-7
V gene: TRBV7-3
CDR3 protein: CAWEGGARQYF
CDR3 DNA: TGTGCCTGGGAAGGAGGGGCGAGGCAGTACTTC

clone size: few
D gene: TRBD1
J gene: TRBJ2-7
V gene: TRBV10-3
CDR3 protein: CASSYGVGTGGVYEQYF
CDR3 DNA: TGTGCCAGCAGTTACGGCGTTGGGACAGGGGGCGTTTACGAGCAGTACTTC

clone size: NA
D gene: NA
J gene: TRBJ1-2
V gene: TRBV2
CDR3 protein: CASSPQVGGNYGYTF
CDR3 DNA: TGTGCCAGCAGCCCCCAGGTGGGGGGAAACTATGGCTACACCTTC

clone size: NA
D gene: TRBD1
J gene: TRBJ1-4
V gene: TRBV25-1
CDR3 protein: CAISDRGLANEKLFF
CDR3 DNA: TGTGCCATCTCGGACAGGGGGCTAGCTAATGAAAAACTGTTTTTT

clone size: many
D gene: NA
J gene: TRBJ2-1
V gene: TRBV20-1
CDR3 protein: CSARRGVYNEQFF
CDR3 DNA: TGCAGTGCTAGGCGTGGGGTCTACAATGAGCAGTTCTTC

clone size: many
D gene: NA
J gene: TRBJ2-7
V gene: TRBV7-2
CDR3 protein: CASPTDSPYEQYF
CDR3 DNA: TGTGCCAGCCCTACGGATTCCCCCTACGAGCAGTACTTC

clone size: few
D gene: NA
J gene: TRBJ1-2
V gene: TRBV9
CDR3 protein: CASSGQRHTF
CDR3 DNA: TGTGCCAGCAGCGGTCAGCGGCACACCTTC

clone size: many
D gene: NA
J gene: TRBJ2-5
V gene: TRBV10-1
CDR3 protein: CASNAETQYF
CDR3 DNA: TGCGCCAGCAATGCGGAGACCCAGTACTTC

clone size: many
D gene: NA
J gene: TRBJ2-5
V gene: TRBV15
CDR3 protein: CATSREEMRGETQYF
CDR3 DNA: TGTGCCACCAGCAGAGAAGAAATGAGGGGAGAGACCCAGTACTTC

clone size: NA
D gene: NA
J gene: TRBJ2-1
V gene: TRBV5-4
CDR3 protein: CASSLVGVWGDGNNEQFF
CDR3 DNA: TGTGCCAGCAGCTTGGTTGGAGTTTGGGGTGACGGGAACAATGAGCAGTTCTTC

clone size: NA
D gene: NA
J gene: TRBJ1-2
V gene: TRBV29-1
CDR3 protein: CSVVQASGGYGYTF
CDR3 DNA: TGCAGCGTTGTTCAGGCTAGCGGGGGGTATGGCTACACCTTC

clone size: many
D gene: NA
J gene: TRBJ1-3
V gene: TRBV19
CDR3 protein: CASSIAGALTIYF
CDR3 DNA: TGTGCCAGTAGTATTGCGGGGGCCTTAACCATATATTTT

clone size: NA
D gene: NA
J gene: TRBJ1-3
V gene: TRBV11-1
CDR3 protein: CASSLSGAPSGNTIYF
CDR3 DNA: TGTGCCAGCAGCCTTTCGGGCGCTCCCTCTGGAAACACCATATATTTT

clone size: few
D gene: TRBD1
J gene: TRBJ1-6
V gene: TRBV30
CDR3 protein: CAWSTFDRGYSPLHF
CDR3 DNA: TGTGCCTGGAGTACCTTCGACAGGGGATATTCACCCCTCCACTTT

clone size: NA
D gene: TRBD2
J gene: TRBJ2-3
V gene: TRBV9
CDR3 protein: CASSEAGGITDTQYF
CDR3 DNA: TGTGCCAGCAGCGAGGCGGGGGGTATCACAGATACGCAGTATTTT

clone size: NA
D gene: TRBD2
J gene: TRBJ2-1
V gene: TRBV27
CDR3 protein: CASSLRPSGNEQFF
CDR3 DNA: TGTGCCAGCAGTTTACGGCCTAGCGGGAATGAGCAGTTCTTC

clone size: NA
D gene: TRBD1
J gene: TRBJ1-1
V gene: TRBV29-1
CDR3 protein: CSVLPRDRETEAFF
CDR3 DNA: TGCAGCGTTCTACCTCGGGACAGGGAGACTGAAGCTTTCTTT

clone size: many
D gene: TRBD1
J gene: TRBJ2-7
V gene: TRBV7-9
CDR3 protein: CASSFGQGSSYEQYF
CDR3 DNA: TGTGCCAGCAGCTTCGGACAGGGCAGCTCCTACGAGCAGTACTTC

clone size: many
D gene: NA
J gene: TRBJ1-1
V gene: TRBV19
CDR3 protein: CASSILEGGRTEAFF
CDR3 DNA: TGTGCCAGTAGTATATTGGAGGGGGGAAGAACTGAAGCTTTCTTT

clone size: many
D gene: NA
J gene: TRBJ1-1
V gene: TRBV19
CDR3 protein: CASSKSGHLGTEAFF
CDR3 DNA: TGTGCCAGTAGTAAATCGGGACACTTAGGGACTGAAGCTTTCTTT

clone size: many
D gene: TRBD1
J gene: TRBJ1-4
V gene: TRBV15
CDR3 protein: CATSRGQGIGEKLFF
CDR3 DNA: TGTGCCACCAGCAGGGGACAGGGGATCGGTGAAAAACTGTTTTTT

clone size: many
D gene: NA
J gene: TRBJ1-6
V gene: TRBV2
CDR3 protein: CASGQTINSPLHF
CDR3 DNA: TGTGCCAGCGGACAGACAATTAATTCACCCCTCCACTTT

clone size: NA
D gene: TRBD1
J gene: TRBJ1-3
V gene: TRBV3-1
CDR3 protein: CASSQSSGTGAHGNTIYF
CDR3 DNA: TGTGCCAGCAGCCAGAGCTCCGGGACAGGGGCACATGGAAACACCATATATTTT

clone size: few
D gene: NA
J gene: TRBJ2-7
V gene: TRBV29-1
CDR3 protein: CSSRGSEQYF
CDR3 DNA: TGCAGCAGCAGGGGATCCGAGCAGTACTTC

clone size: many
D gene: NA
J gene: TRBJ2-7
V gene: TRBV19
CDR3 protein: CASSNLGETSYEQYF
CDR3 DNA: TGTGCCAGTAGTAACCTGGGGGAAACCTCCTACGAGCAGTACTTC